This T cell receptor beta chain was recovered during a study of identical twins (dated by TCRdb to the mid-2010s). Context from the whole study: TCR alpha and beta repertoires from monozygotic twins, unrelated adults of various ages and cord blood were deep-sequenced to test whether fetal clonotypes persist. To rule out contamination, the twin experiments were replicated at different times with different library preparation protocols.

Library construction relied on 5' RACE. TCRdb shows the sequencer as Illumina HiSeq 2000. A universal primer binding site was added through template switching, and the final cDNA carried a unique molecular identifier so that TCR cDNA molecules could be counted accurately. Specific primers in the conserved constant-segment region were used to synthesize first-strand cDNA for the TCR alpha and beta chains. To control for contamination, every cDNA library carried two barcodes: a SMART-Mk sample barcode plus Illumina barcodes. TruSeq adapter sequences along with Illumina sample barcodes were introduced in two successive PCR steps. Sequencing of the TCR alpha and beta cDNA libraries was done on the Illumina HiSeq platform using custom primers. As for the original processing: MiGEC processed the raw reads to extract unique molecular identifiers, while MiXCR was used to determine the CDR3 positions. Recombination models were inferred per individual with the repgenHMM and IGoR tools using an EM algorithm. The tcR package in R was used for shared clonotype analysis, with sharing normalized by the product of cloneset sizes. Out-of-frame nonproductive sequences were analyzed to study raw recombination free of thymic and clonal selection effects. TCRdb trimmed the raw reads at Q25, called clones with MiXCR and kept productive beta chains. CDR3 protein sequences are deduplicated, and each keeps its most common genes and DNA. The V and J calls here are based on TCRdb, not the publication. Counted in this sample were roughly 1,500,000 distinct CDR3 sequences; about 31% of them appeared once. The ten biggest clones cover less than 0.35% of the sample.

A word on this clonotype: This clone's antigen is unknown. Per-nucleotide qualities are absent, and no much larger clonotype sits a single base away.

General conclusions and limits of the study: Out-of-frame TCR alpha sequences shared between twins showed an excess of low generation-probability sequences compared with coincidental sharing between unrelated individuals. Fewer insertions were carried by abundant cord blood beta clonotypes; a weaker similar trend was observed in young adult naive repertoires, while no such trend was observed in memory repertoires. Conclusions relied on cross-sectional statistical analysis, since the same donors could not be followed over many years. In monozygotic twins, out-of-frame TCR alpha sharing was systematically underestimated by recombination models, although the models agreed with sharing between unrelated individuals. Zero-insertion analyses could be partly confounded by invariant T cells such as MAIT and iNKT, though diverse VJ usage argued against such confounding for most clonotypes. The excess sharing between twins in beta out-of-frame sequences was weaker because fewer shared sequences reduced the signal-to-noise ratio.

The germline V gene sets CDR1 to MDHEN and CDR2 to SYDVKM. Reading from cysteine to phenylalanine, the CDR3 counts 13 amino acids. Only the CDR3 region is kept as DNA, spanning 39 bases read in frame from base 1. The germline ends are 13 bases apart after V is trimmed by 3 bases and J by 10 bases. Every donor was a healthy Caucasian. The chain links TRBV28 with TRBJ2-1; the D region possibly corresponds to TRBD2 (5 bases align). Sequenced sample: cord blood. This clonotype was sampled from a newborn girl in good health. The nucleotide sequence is TGTGCCAGCAGTTTTTGGGCCGGGAAAGAGCAGTTCTTC. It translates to CASSFWAGKEQFF.